This TCR beta chain was recovered during a study of T cells in Graves' hyperthyroidism and ophthalmopathy. General study results and limits: Also found in blood were most expanded thyroid clonotypes above 0.001. Stable hyperthyroidism was separated from ophthalmopathy by a model based on 13 V-J features.

Diagnoses used clinical symptoms, serum thyroxine and TRAb, thyroid ultrasound and orbital computed tomography. To note about this clonotype: The antigen remains unidentified. A much bigger clone sits one base away, suggesting this may be a read error.

V was cut by 6 bases and J by 7 bases, with 10 bases left in between. The CDR3 covers 12 residues. RNA transcripts yielded amplified TCR beta CDR3 regions. Using the HTBI primer set, a first-round RT-PCR was run on the TCR CDR3. TCRdb ran MiXCR on the multiplex PCR reads and lists one entry per CDR3 protein. In the table there are 700,000 to 850,000 distinct CDR3 sequences, 35% of which are singletons. The sequencing sample was made of blood. This chain connects TRBV12-3 or TRBV12-4 to TRBJ1-5; no clear D. This sequence was found in a middle-aged woman with Graves' hyperthyroidism. The CDR3 nucleotides are TGTGCCAGCAGATCGGTAGGACAGCCCCAGCATTTT. Protein product: CASRSVGQPQHF.